This record looks at one T cell receptor beta chain sequence and its context. Antigen specificity is unknown. The junction shows a germline mismatch at one end, possibly a read error. The sample originates from a study of T cell responses to AZD1222 COVID-19 vaccine. Regarding the study as a whole: It was only after the peak T cell response that any repertoires were sampled.

CDR3 length: 11 amino acids. The germline gives CDR1 SGHNT, CDR2 YYREEE (reference sequence). The data were produced by immunoSEQ multiplex PCR, yet TCRdb's version contains in-frame clones alone and is incomplete. Here the sample spans about 120,000 clones, almost 95% being singletons. V usage is TRBV5-4 and J usage is TRBJ2-3, with no clear D. The clonotype comes from an adult who received the AZD1222 COVID-19 vaccine. Sequenced material: peripheral blood, taken 28 days after the second AZD1222 dose. The CDR3 bases are TGTGCCAGCAGCTTCACCCGACTCGCGGATTTT. Residues: CASSFTRLADF.